This TCR beta chain was sequenced in a study of persistence of HIV-infected CD4 T cells. The CDR3 runs to 11 residues. Trimming removed 2 bases from V and 9 bases from J, with 5 bases in between. As concerns this clone: Its antigen is undetermined.

Sequencing used immunoSEQ version 4 in survey mode. Template was genomic DNA at about 9.8 ng/uL, with up to 1 ug used per sample. The data were produced by immunoSEQ multiplex PCR, yet TCRdb's version contains in-frame clones alone and is incomplete. The data show about 36,000 clones, around 85% seen once. The stimulus was an HIV-1 Gag 15-mer peptide pool, about 1 ug/peptide/mL. Memory cells lacking CD40L and CD69 with high CD45RO were sorted. For at least 4 years, plasma HIV-1 RNA was undetectable (<50 copies/mL). PBMCs were depleted of CD8+ T cells before stimulation. Here the sequenced sample was cultured CD4+ T cells from PBMCs, taken from a patient who received antiretroviral therapy. This clonotype was sampled from an adult with HIV. The donor label of this sample is uncertain. The V gene is TRBV12-3 or TRBV12-4, the J gene TRBJ2-4; D call uncertain. CDR3 sequence (DNA): TGTGCCAGCAGTTTATTGGGCATTCAGTACTTC. Amino acid sequence: CASSLLGIQYF.